Each of the 16 T cell receptor beta chains below was sequenced from the same sample in a study of cytomegalovirus exposure and HLA in healthy donors. PCR involved 60 Vbeta and 13 Jbeta primers. Some clones are missing from TCRdb's copy, which holds only in-frame ones; the method was immunoSEQ multiplex PCR. The sample records roughly 110,000 clones, roughly 70% being singletons. Material for sequencing was PBMCs. These receptors all stem from a male donor in good health and CMV-seropositive.

This clone was observed a few times. The chain links TRBV13 to TRBJ2-5; 12 nucleotides match TRBD2. CDR3 length: 18 amino acids. J gave up 4 bases and V 4 bases, and 13 bases lay outside the gene matches. Germline V gene lookup returns CDR1 PRHDT and CDR2 FYEKMQ (reference sequence). CDR3 DNA: TGTGCCAGCAGCTCCCGACTAGCGGGGGATCTCTGGGGAGAGACCCAGTACTTC. It encodes CASSSRLAGDLWGETQYF. Together with reference TRBV13 and TRBJ2-5, the CDR3 gives the full variable domain: AAGVIQSPRHLIKEKRETATLKCYPIPRHDTVYWYQQGPGQDPQFLISFYEKMQSDKGSIPDRFSAQQFSDYHSELNMSSLELGDSALYFCASSSRLAGDLWGETQYFGPGTRLLVL.

This chain uses TRBV6-5 with TRBJ1-2; TRBD1 is a possible D gene (5 bases). CDR3 length: 14 residues. Per the germline V gene, CDR1 is MNHEY and CDR2 is SVGAGI. Trimming shortened V by 8 bases and J by 1 base, and 14 bases separated the two germline ends. The CDR3: CASYAPGVNYGYTF. DNA for the CDR3: TGTGCCAGCTACGCGCCGGGGGTTAACTATGGCTACACCTTC.

The chain combines TRBV5-8 with TRBJ2-7; 7 bases map to TRBD1. In germline, CDR1 is SGHTS, CDR2 YDEGEE. This CDR3 has 13 residues. Trimming cost V 2 bases and J 5 bases; bases outside gene matches: 4. The CDR3 spells CASSLNRGHEQYF. The DNA of the CDR3 is TGTGCCAGCAGCTTAAACAGGGGCCACGAGCAGTACTTC.

A single count supports this clone. In DNA, the CDR3 is TGTGCCAGCAGTTCGCCGGGACAGGGGGATCTGGCTTTCTTT. Protein: CASSSPGQGDLAFF. V usage is TRBV28 and J usage is TRBJ1-1; 11 bases fit TRBD1. The V gene end was trimmed by 4 bases and the J gene end by 11 bases; junction bases not matched to a gene: 9. CDR3 length: 14 amino acids. Germline V gene data show CDR1 as MDHEN and CDR2 as SYDVKM.

The V and J genes are TRBV6-5 and TRBJ2-7; D is undetermined. The V gene's germline CDR1 is MNHEY and CDR2 SVGAGI. The ends were cut back, 2 bases at V and 5 bases at J, with 10 bases in the middle. The CDR3 has 13 amino acids. This chain's CDR3 is CASSYERQDEQYF. The CDR3 coding sequence is TGTGCCAGCAGTTACGAACGACAAGACGAGCAGTACTTC.

The CDR3 DNA reads TGCGCCAGCAGTCAATCGATAGGGAGGGGGAGGGGGGGATTTAACTATGGCTACACCTTC. It specifies CASSQSIGRGRGGFNYGYTF. This chain joins TRBV23-1 and TRBJ1-2, with a possible D match to TRBD1 (6 bases). TRBV23-1 belongs to the ORF category, with a function that is uncertain. The CDR3 runs to 20 residues. V shed 0 bases and J shed 1 base, with 24 bases lying between them.

The chain joins TRBV30 to TRBJ2-7; TRBD2 might be the D (5 bases). The germline CDR1 and CDR2 sequences are GTSNPN and SVGIG (reference sequence). CDR3 size: 12 residues. Between the trimmed V and J ends, which lost 0 bases and 2 bases, there was a span of 5 bases. CDR3 nucleotides: TGTGCCTGGAGTGTCGGGACCTACGAGCAGTACTTC. Residues: CAWSVGTYEQYF.

The rearrangement uses TRBV4-3 and TRBJ1-2; D unclear. CDR3 length: 15 amino acids. Germline lookup yields CDR1 LGHNA and CDR2 YSLEER. Trimming pared 0 bases from V and 5 bases from J, leaving 13 bases between. The chain's CDR3 is CASSQDYLSIYGYTF. For the CDR3, the DNA is TGCGCCAGCAGCCAAGATTACTTGTCGATATATGGCTACACCTTC.

This chain uses TRBV29-1 with TRBJ2-1; perhaps TRBD2 as D (5 bases). CDR1 and CDR2 (germline): SQVTM, ANQGSEA. V dropped 5 bases and J dropped 8 bases, with 16 bases sitting between them. The CDR3 is 13 residues long. CDR3 bases: TGCAGCGTTTCGGGGTTAGCGATTTATGAGCAGTTCTTC. Residues: CSVSGLAIYEQFF.

This clone was picked up one time. The chain recombines TRBV6-5 with TRBJ2-7, with D unresolved. The CDR3 totals 15 residues. Trimming left V 0 bases short and J 3 bases short, with 12 bases between. Germline V lookup: CDR1 MNHEY, CDR2 SVGAGI. The CDR3 region has the DNA TGTGCCAGCAGTTACTCGTCCCAGGTGAGCTACGAGCAGTACTTC. Its protein product is CASSYSSQVSYEQYF.

The chain is built from TRBV19 and TRBJ1-5, with D possibly matching TRBD1 (5 bases). The germline CDR1 and CDR2 sequences are LNHDA and SQIVND (reference sequence). The CDR3 is 15 residues long. V dropped 5 bases and J dropped 0 bases, with 11 bases sitting between them. The CDR3, as DNA: TGTGCCAGTAGTGGGGCACACTATAGCAATCAGCCCCAGCATTTT. This gives the protein CASSGAHYSNQPQHF.

The sample holds a few counts of this clone. CDR3 residues: CASSQGGDEAFF. The CDR3 nucleotides read TGTGCCAGCTCCCAAGGTGGAGACGAAGCTTTCTTT. The chain is built from TRBV18 and TRBJ1-1; D uncertain. Germline loops: CDR1 KGHSH, CDR2 LQKENI. V gave up 6 bases and J gave up 8 bases, with 13 bases separating them. This CDR3 comprises 12 residues.

This clone has just a few counts. V and J are TRBV5-4 and TRBJ1-2; D unresolved. Germline V gene data show CDR1 as SGHNT and CDR2 as YYREEE (reference sequence). The CDR3 runs 15 residues. The V end lost 4 bases, the J end lost 8 bases, and 21 bases lay between the germline ends. The CDR3 DNA is TGTGCCAGCAGCCCGGGGTCCCTACAAGGGAAAGGCTACACCTTC. Encoded protein: CASSPGSLQGKGYTF.

The rearrangement joins TRBV7-2 to TRBJ2-5; D is undetermined. Deletions cut 2 bases from V and 1 base from J, with 5 bases between. This CDR3 comprises 13 residues. CDR1 is SGHTA and CDR2 is FQGNSA in the germline V gene. The CDR3 sequence: CASSLNIQETQYF. CDR3 bases: TGTGCCAGCAGCTTAAATATCCAAGAGACCCAGTACTTC.

As concerns this clone: Compared with germline, one end of the junction differs, possibly owing to a read error. The chain has TRBV4-2 and TRBJ2-7; TRBD1 is a possible D gene (5 bases). Germline V gives CDR1 LGHNA, CDR2 YNFKEQ. This CDR3 is 15 amino acids long. CDR3 sequence reads: CASSQEGQGQIATGF. The CDR3 DNA follows: TGTGCCAGCAGCCAAGAGGGCCAGGGCCAGATTGCGACGGGCTTC.

The V call is TRBV4-3, the J call TRBJ1-2; TRBD1 might be the D (6 bases). CDR3 size: 16 residues. Germline V gene sequence: CDR1 LGHNA, CDR2 YSLEER. Trimming took off 4 bases at V and 0 bases at J, with 15 bases between the two ends. The CDR3 is CASSPTGQQTNYGYTF. Written as DNA, the CDR3 is TGCGCCAGCAGCCCGACAGGACAGCAGACTAACTATGGCTACACCTTC.